The 27 T cell receptor beta chains in this list originate from one sample, sequenced in a study of T cells after posttransplantation cyclophosphamide. TCRdb's copy holds only in-frame clones and misses some; the assay was immunoSEQ multiplex PCR. There are some 53,000 clones in the sample; around 84% occur only once, and about 2.8% lies in the top ten. What was sequenced was PBMCs. The receptors shown here come from a man aged 25-45 years with a blood cancer, CMV-positive, and with a related stem cell donor.

J is TRBJ2-1 and V is TRBV7-9, with 7 bases lining up with TRBD2. V shed 2 bases, J shed 7 bases, and the junction held 17 bases outside the gene matches. This CDR3 has 18 residues. Germline V lookup: CDR1 SEHNR, CDR2 FQNEAQ (reference sequence). CDR3 residues: CASSLPTWGGRGINEQFF. The CDR3 nucleotides read TGTGCCAGCAGCTTACCTACATGGGGCGGGAGAGGTATAAATGAGCAGTTCTTC. Full variable domain (remainder filled in from reference TRBV7-9 and TRBJ2-1): DTGVSQNPRHKITKRGQNVTFRCDPISEHNRLYWYRQTLGQGPEFLTYFQNEAQLEKSRLLSDRFSAERPKGSFSTLEIQRTEQGDSAMYLCASSLPTWGGRGINEQFFGPGTRLTVL.

The V gene is TRBV6-5, the J gene TRBJ2-7, with 9 nucleotides matching TRBD2. The J segment lost 6 bases and the V segment lost 6 bases, leaving 12 bases of the junction unmatched. CDR1 and CDR2 (germline): MNHEY, SVGAGI. The CDR3 totals 15 residues. CDR3 loop: CASRMRWREGIEQYF. The CDR3 DNA sequence: TGTGCCAGCAGGATGAGATGGCGGGAGGGAATCGAGCAGTACTTC.

V and J are TRBV11-2 and TRBJ2-7; 11 bases are shared with TRBD1. V dropped 5 bases and J dropped 7; count of bases not matched to a gene: 10. From germline, CDR1 is SGHAT and CDR2 FQNNGV. The CDR3 sequence is 15 residues long. The CDR3 spells CASSGRGTGGREQYF. CDR3 nucleotide sequence: TGTGCCAGCAGCGGTCGGGGGACAGGGGGTAGAGAGCAGTACTTC.

Details on this clone: One end of the junction fails to match germline, which may point to a read error. The sample contains more than one DNA sequence encoding this CDR3. This rearrangement joins TRBV15 to TRBJ2-7; possible D gene TRBD2, 6 bases. CDR3 length: 14 residues. Germline loops: CDR1 LNHNV, CDR2 YYDKDF (reference sequence). CDR3 nucleotides: TGCGCCACCAGCGTCACCGGACTATCCTACGAGCAGTACTTC. Translating it yields CATSVTGLSYEQYF. Drawing the rest from reference TRBV15 and TRBJ2-7, the complete variable domain is DAMVIQNPRYQVTQFGKPVTLSCSQTLNHNVMYWYQQKSSQAPKLLFHYYDKDFNNEADTPDNFQSRRPNTSFCFLDIRSPGLGDTAMYLCATSVTGLSYEQYFGPGTRLTVT.

The chain employs TRBV4-1 and TRBJ2-3; 9 bases are shared with TRBD1. Germline V lookup: CDR1 MGHRA, CDR2 YSYEKL. This CDR3 comprises 16 residues. The V and J ends lost 4 bases and 6 bases, in that order; junction bases with no gene match: 11. The CDR3 coding sequence is TGCGCCAGCAGCCCCCGTTCGGGGACAGGGTTGGATACGCAGTATTTT. Translation: CASSPRSGTGLDTQYF.

The chain couples TRBV6-6 to TRBJ1-3; D unresolved. The CDR3 spans 12 residues. Per germline, CDR1 MNHNY and CDR2 SVGAGI (reference sequence). V gave up 10 bases and J gave up 2 bases, with 9 bases separating them. The CDR3 reads CATGEPGNTIYF. The CDR3 DNA sequence: TGTGCCACCGGGGAACCTGGAAACACCATATATTTT.

This clone was seen just once. The rearrangement uses TRBV19 and TRBJ2-1; possibly TRBD1 for D (5 bases). This CDR3 contains 11 residues. The germline V and J ends were trimmed by 7 bases and 4 bases, with 5 bases remaining between them. Germline V gene data show CDR1 as LNHDA and CDR2 as SQIVND (reference sequence). In DNA, the CDR3 is TGTGCCAGTAAGGGGTACAATGAGCAGTTCTTC. Protein product: CASKGYNEQFF.

This clone was seen a single time. This sequence joins TRBV19 and TRBJ2-1; 16 bases fit TRBD2. The CDR3 has 18 residues. Germline assignment: CDR1 LNHDA and CDR2 SQIVND (reference sequence). The V and J ends lost 5 bases and 9 bases, in that order; junction bases with no gene match: 13. CDR3 region: CASSAGLAGGAGFGEQFF. The CDR3 DNA follows: TGTGCCAGTAGTGCGGGACTAGCGGGGGGGGCTGGGTTCGGTGAGCAGTTCTTC.

V gene TRBV2 combines with J gene TRBJ2-1; 8 bases line up with TRBD2. Germline V gives CDR1 SNHLY, CDR2 FYNNEI. The V gene end was trimmed by 6 bases and the J gene end by 5 bases; junction bases not matched to a gene: 9. The CDR3 has 15 residues. CDR3 nucleotide sequence: TGTGCCAGCAGAAGTTTAGCGGGAACTAACAATGAGCAGTTCTTC. Translated, it gives CASRSLAGTNNEQFF. The full variable domain, completed using reference TRBV2 and TRBJ2-1, is EPEVTQTPSHQVTQMGQEVILRCVPISNHLYFYWYRQILGQKVEFLVSFYNNEISEKSEIFDDQFSVERPDGSNFTLKIRSTKLEDSAMYFCASRSLAGTNNEQFFGPGTRLTVL.

The gene calls are TRBV27 and TRBJ2-1; D gene unclear. V dropped 5 bases and J dropped 7 bases, with 9 bases sitting between them. Germline V CDR1 and CDR2: MNHEY, SMNVEV (reference sequence). This CDR3 is 12 amino acids long. Here the CDR3 DNA reads TGTGCCAGCAGTCCTACCAATAATGAGCAGTTCTTC. It yields the protein CASSPTNNEQFF.

The rearrangement uses TRBV27 and TRBJ1-4; D not certain. V lost 2 bases to trimming and J lost 10 bases, with 23 bases between them. The CDR3 runs to 17 residues. The germline V gene encodes CDR1 MNHEY and CDR2 SMNVEV (reference sequence). CDR3 residues: CASSLVGGNAGGGKLFF. The CDR3 bases are TGTGCCAGCAGTTTAGTGGGAGGGAACGCCGGAGGAGGAAAACTGTTTTTT.

The V and J genes are TRBV27 and TRBJ2-1; the match to TRBD1 covers 9 bases. The J segment lost 4 bases and the V segment lost 7 bases, leaving 8 bases of the junction unmatched. The CDR3 sequence is 15 residues long. The germline V gene has CDR1 MNHEY and CDR2 SMNVEV (reference sequence). The CDR3 spells CASNSPGQGYNEQFF. The CDR3 nucleotides are TGTGCCAGCAATTCGCCGGGACAGGGTTACAATGAGCAGTTCTTC.

The rearrangement joins TRBV19 to TRBJ1-5; possible D gene TRBD1, 5 bases. In germline, CDR1 is LNHDA, CDR2 SQIVND (reference sequence). V was clipped by 4 bases and J by 0 bases, with 10 bases between them. The length of the CDR3 is 15 residues. The CDR3 DNA reads TGTGCCAGTAGTACGGTAGGGGATAGCAATCAGCCCCAGCATTTT. Amino acid sequence: CASSTVGDSNQPQHF.

In its sample, this clone was seen a few times. J is TRBJ2-7 and V is TRBV7-9; 7 bases are a match to TRBD2. The V gene end was trimmed by 5 bases and the J gene end by 0 bases; junction bases not matched to a gene: 13. Germline assignment: CDR1 SEHNR and CDR2 FQNEAQ (reference sequence). The CDR3 sequence is 17 residues long. CDR3 in amino acids: CASSVNGGGFSSYEQYF. The CDR3 DNA reads as TGTGCCAGCAGCGTCAATGGGGGGGGTTTCAGCTCCTACGAGCAGTACTTC.

V is TRBV30 and J is TRBJ2-1, with 11 bases matching TRBD2. The CDR3 spans 15 residues. Germline V CDR1 and CDR2: GTSNPN, SVGIG (reference sequence). V dropped 5 bases and J dropped 4; count of bases not matched to a gene: 7. Here the CDR3 DNA reads TGTGCCTGGTCTAGCGGGAGGTTAAGGTACAATGAGCAGTTCTTC. Translated, it gives CAWSSGRLRYNEQFF.

The rearrangement uses TRBV7-8 and TRBJ2-5, with unresolved D. The V end lost 5 bases, the J end lost 4 bases, and 2 bases lay between the germline ends. The CDR3 contains 10 residues. Per germline, CDR1 SGHVS and CDR2 FQNEAQ. DNA of the CDR3: TGTGCCAGCAGCCGAGAGACCCAGTACTTC. Protein product: CASSRETQYF. Full variable domain (outside the CDR3, taken from reference TRBV7-8 and TRBJ2-5): GAGVSQSPRYKVAKRGQDVALRCDPISGHVSLFWYQQALGQGPEFLTYFQNEAQLDKSGLPSDRFFAERPEGSVSTLKIQRTQQEDSAVYLCASSRETQYFGPGTRLLVL.

This sequence joins TRBV6-4 and TRBJ1-1; D is uncertain. CDR3 length: 13 amino acids. Germline V gives CDR1 MRHNA, CDR2 SNTAGT. Trimming took off 5 bases at V and 0 bases at J, with 7 bases between the two ends. Here the CDR3 DNA reads TGTGCCAGCAGTTCCGGGTTGAACACTGAAGCTTTCTTT. It specifies CASSSGLNTEAFF.

The chain is built from TRBV5-1 and TRBJ1-2; 12 bases are shared with TRBD1. Germline CDR1 and CDR2: SGHRS and YFSETQ. Trimming at V came to 0 bases and at J to 5 bases, leaving 8 bases not matched to a gene. The CDR3 totals 17 residues. CDR3 sequence reads: CASSLEGGTGGKYGYTF. CDR3 nucleotide sequence: TGCGCCAGCAGCTTGGAGGGTGGGACAGGGGGCAAGTATGGCTACACCTTC.

This rearrangement joins TRBV5-1 to TRBJ2-1; TRBD2 agrees at 11 bases. This CDR3 spans 17 amino acids. Germline V gene lookup returns CDR1 SGHRS and CDR2 YFSETQ. After removal of 2 bases from V and 7 bases from J, the junction contained 11 bases not matched to a gene. The CDR3 spells CASSFSSLAGGGNEQFF. The CDR3, as DNA: TGCGCCAGCAGCTTTTCCTCTTTAGCGGGAGGGGGGAATGAGCAGTTCTTC.

The CDR3 nucleotides read TGTGCCAGTAGTATTCGTACAGGGGGCGTCTCGGAGACCCAGTACTTC. As protein: CASSIRTGGVSETQYF. The V gene is TRBV19, the J gene TRBJ2-5; 9 bases align to TRBD1. The CDR3 sequence is 16 residues long. Germline V gives CDR1 LNHDA, CDR2 SQIVND (reference sequence). The junction had 10 bases not matched to a gene; V was cut back by 3 bases and J by 5 bases.

The chain combines TRBV19 with TRBJ2-1, with D possibly matching TRBD2 (7 bases). Germline V CDR1 and CDR2: LNHDA, SQIVND (reference sequence). This CDR3 contains 15 residues. Trimming left V 5 bases short and J 0 bases short, with 11 bases between. Here the CDR3 reads CASSYAGASYNEQFF. The CDR3 DNA reads as TGTGCCAGTAGTTACGCGGGGGCCTCCTACAATGAGCAGTTCTTC.

The rearrangement uses TRBV14 and TRBJ2-5, with TRBD2 as a possible D gene (6 bases). This CDR3 spans 14 amino acids. With 0 bases removed from V and 7 bases from J, the gap between germline ends came to 12 bases. Germline loops: CDR1 SGHDN, CDR2 FVKESK. CDR3 nucleotide sequence: TGTGCCAGCAGCCAAGAGTGGGACTTGATGACCCAGTACTTC. Protein product: CASSQEWDLMTQYF.

The chain combines TRBV27 with TRBJ2-7, with TRBD1 matching over 9 bases. Germline-derived CDR1 and CDR2 are MNHEY and SMNVEV (reference sequence). V was clipped by 2 bases and J by 2 bases; unmatched bases: 1. The CDR3 has 14 amino acids. This CDR3 is CASSLGTGPYEQYF. The CDR3, as DNA: TGTGCCAGCAGTTTAGGGACAGGGCCCTACGAGCAGTACTTC.

This clone was counted only a few times. This chain links TRBV6-1 with TRBJ1-2; D perhaps matches TRBD1 (6 bases). The length of the CDR3 is 15 residues. The germline V and J ends were trimmed by 2 bases and 6 bases, with 16 bases remaining between them. Per germline, CDR1 MNHNS and CDR2 SASEGT. The CDR3 bases are TGTGCCAGCAGTGAAACCGGGACAAGACTCCATGGCTACACCTTC. Its protein product is CASSETGTRLHGYTF.

CDR3 DNA sequence: TGTGCCAGCAGGGCGGGAGGGGGTAATGAAAAACTGTTTTTT. Residues: CASRAGGGNEKLFF. V and J are TRBV6-6 and TRBJ1-4, with D perhaps TRBD1 (6 bases). The CDR3 covers 14 residues. The ends were cut back, 6 bases at V and 4 bases at J, with 12 bases in the middle. Germline CDR1 and CDR2: MNHNY and SVGAGI (reference sequence).

This rearrangement joins TRBV7-6 to TRBJ2-1, with 7 nucleotides matching TRBD2. The junction had 5 bases not matched to a gene; V was cut back by 2 bases and J by 4 bases. The germline V gene has CDR1 SGHVS and CDR2 FNYEAQ. The CDR3 consists of 15 residues. The CDR3 sequence is CASSLSLADYNEQFF. The CDR3 DNA reads as TGTGCCAGCAGCTTAAGTCTAGCGGATTACAATGAGCAGTTCTTC.

This chain uses TRBV7-2 with TRBJ2-3; 9 bases match TRBD2. The CDR3 length is 15 residues. Germline CDR1 is SGHTA and CDR2 is FQGNSA. J gave up 5 bases and V 5 bases, and 8 bases lay outside the gene matches. DNA for the CDR3: TGTGCCAGCAGCCTCATAGCGGGAGCGGGAGATACGCAGTATTTT. Residues: CASSLIAGAGDTQYF.